This T cell receptor (beta chain) comes out of a study of T cell responses to AZD1222 COVID-19 vaccine. Study outcomes and limitations: It should be noted that donors were predominantly white British and more often female, and clonal diversity was possibly underestimated. Regions left unmutated in variants are reportedly the target of nearly half of spike-specific TCRs.

Notes on this clone: What it recognizes is unknown.

Clones were sequenced by immunoSEQ multiplex PCR, and TCRdb holds only the in-frame ones, with some missing. The sample includes about 130,000 clones, approximately 90% of them seen just once. Trimming cost V 6 bases and J 4 bases; bases outside gene matches: 8. From germline, CDR1 is SGHVS and CDR2 FQNEAQ. The CDR3 is made up of 14 amino acids. V is TRBV7-8 and J is TRBJ1-2, with TRBD1 matching 7 bases. The sample consisted of peripheral blood, taken on day 0 of AZD1222 vaccination. The receptor was derived from an adult in good health. The CDR3, as DNA: TGTGCCAGCAGATCCGACAGGGACTCCTATGGCTACACCTTC. This encodes CASRSDRDSYGYTF.